This TCR beta chain was captured in a study of blood T cell repertoires in COVID-19. At the level of the study: There were acute and convalescent COVID-19 samples, and they came from the United States, Italy and Spain.

The CDR3 runs 15 residues. Trimming removed 5 bases at V and 1 base at J, with 9 bases between. In germline, CDR1 is LNHNV, CDR2 YYDKDF (reference sequence). This clone was seen just once. Some clones are missing from TCRdb's copy, which holds only in-frame ones; the method was immunoSEQ multiplex PCR. The repertoire includes about 310,000 clones, around 87% of them detected once, and around 8% sits in the top ten. Material for sequencing was peripheral blood. This receptor was taken from a woman between 45 and 60 years old who had recovered from COVID-19. J is TRBJ2-6 and V is TRBV15, with D possibly TRBD1 on 6 matching bases. The CDR3 sequence is CATSETGSGANVLTF. CDR3 nucleotide sequence: TGTGCCACCAGCGAGACAGGTTCTGGGGCCAACGTCCTGACTTTC.